This T cell receptor beta chain is from a study of naive and memory T cell subsets. Study results and limitations: Especially in CD8 cells, naive repertoires contained a few larger clonotypes, possibly CD45RA-re-expressing memory cells. A clonotype means one alpha or beta sequence, not an alpha/beta pair.

Germline V gene lookup returns CDR1 MNHNS and CDR2 SASEGT. Trimming took off 7 bases at V and 2 bases at J, with 10 bases between the two ends. The CDR3 sequence is 13 residues long. Points on this clonotype: Its antigen is currently unknown.

An equimolar mix of two oligonucleotides served as the beta constant-region primer for TRBC1 and TRBC2. Ligated cDNA was amplified by four rounds of PCR with nested alpha and beta constant-region primers and SP2. TCRdb re-analysed the UMI-ligation and nested PCR reads in MiXCR, keeping a single row per CDR3 protein. The sample contains under 150,000 distinct CDR3 sequences, approximately 20% of which appear only once. The receptor's source is a human donor in good health. The material sequenced was naive CD8+ T cells from blood. This sequence joins TRBV6-1 and TRBJ2-3; D may be TRBD1 or TRBD2 (6 bases each). The CDR3 DNA is TGTGCCAGCATGGAGGGGGTCACAGATACGCAGTATTTT. This translates into CASMEGVTDTQYF.